This T cell receptor beta chain was captured by sequencing in a study of blood T cell repertoires in COVID-19. Looked up from germline, CDR1 is MNHEY and CDR2 is SVGEGT. V gave up 0 bases and J gave up 1 base, with 9 bases separating them. CDR3 size: 15 residues. Assay used: immunoSEQ multiplex PCR; TCRdb lists only in-frame clones, some missing. The repertoire includes fewer than 65,000 clones, around 83% of them detected once, and 6.5% sits in the top ten. The specimen was peripheral blood. This chain joins TRBV6-2 or TRBV6-3 and TRBJ2-5, with D possibly matching TRBD2 (5 bases). The sequence was collected from a man aged 55 to 69 with acute or convalescent COVID-19. The CDR3 DNA reads TGTGCCAGCAGTTACTCACTAGTGGCCCAAGAGACCCAGTACTTC. Translated, it gives CASSYSLVAQETQYF.